This T cell receptor beta chain was recorded in a study of T cell responses to AZD1222 COVID-19 vaccine. Notes on this clone: The antigen is undetermined.

This CDR3 region has 12 residues. Trimming took off 2 bases at V and 7 bases at J, with 9 bases between the two ends. Germline V gives CDR1 SEHNR, CDR2 FQNEAQ (reference sequence). Study results and limitations: Unmutated regions of variants are reportedly targeted by nearly half of spike-specific TCRs. Seropositive at baseline were only a handful of AZD1222 recipients. A mostly white British donor set with more females was recruited, and clonal diversity was possibly underestimated.

Produced via immunoSEQ multiplex PCR; TCRdb's table is partial and in-frame only. The table has about 130,000 clones, about nine tenths seen once; the top ten hold 6.9%. The sequence derives from an adult in good health. The chain joins TRBV7-9 to TRBJ2-7; no reliable D call. The sample in question was peripheral blood, obtained on day 0 of AZD1222 vaccination. The CDR3 DNA reads TGTGCCAGCAGCTTATCGATGGGTGAGCAGTACTTC. Translation: CASSLSMGEQYF.